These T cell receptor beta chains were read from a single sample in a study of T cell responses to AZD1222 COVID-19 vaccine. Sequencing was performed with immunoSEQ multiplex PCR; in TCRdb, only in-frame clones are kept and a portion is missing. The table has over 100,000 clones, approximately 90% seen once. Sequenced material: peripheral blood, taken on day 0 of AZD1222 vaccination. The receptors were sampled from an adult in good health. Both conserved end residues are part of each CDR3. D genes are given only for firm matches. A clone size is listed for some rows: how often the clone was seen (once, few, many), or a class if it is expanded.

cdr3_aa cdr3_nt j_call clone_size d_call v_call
CASGPRSQYF TGTGCCAGCGGTCCCAGGAGCCAGTACTTC TRBJ2-5 NA NA TRBV5-6
CASGLGNIYGYTF TGTGCTAGTGGTTTGGGCAACATCTATGGCTACACCTTC TRBJ1-2 NA NA TRBV12-5
CASSRAGNTIYF TGTGCCAGCAGTCGCGCAGGAAACACCATATATTTT TRBJ1-3 NA NA TRBV7-2
CASSPPAKLSYEQYF TGTGCCAGCAGCCCTCCGGCAAAACTCTCCTACGAGCAGTACTTC TRBJ2-7 NA NA TRBV7-9
CASSYNRGTEAFF TGTGCCAGCAGTTACAACAGGGGCACTGAAGCTTTCTTT TRBJ1-1 NA TRBD1 TRBV6-6
CASGFWDTEAFF TGTGCTAGTGGTTTTTGGGACACTGAAGCTTTCTTT TRBJ1-1 NA NA TRBV12-5
CASSHIAGGRGDTQYF TGTGCCAGCAGCCACATAGCGGGGGGCCGTGGAGATACGCAGTATTTT TRBJ2-3 NA TRBD2 TRBV7-6
CASRPPGKETQYF TGTGCCAGCAGGCCCCCAGGGAAAGAGACCCAGTACTTC TRBJ2-5 once NA TRBV6-5
CASSFAGQNTEAFF TGTGCCAGCAGCTTTGCCGGGCAGAACACTGAAGCTTTCTTT TRBJ1-1 NA NA TRBV5-4
CASQRGRNTGELFF TGTGCCAGCCAGCGGGGGAGGAACACCGGGGAGCTGTTTTTT TRBJ2-2 NA TRBD2 TRBV19
CASSASGGAGETQYF TGCGCCAGCAGCGCTAGCGGGGGGGCCGGGGAGACCCAGTACTTC TRBJ2-5 NA TRBD2 TRBV5-1
CASSFRGKSPLHF TGCGCCAGCAGCTTCCGGGGTAAGTCACCCCTCCACTTT TRBJ1-6 NA NA TRBV5-1
CASNERGGAEAFF TGTGCCAGTAATGAAAGGGGTGGCGCTGAAGCTTTCTTT TRBJ1-1 NA NA TRBV19
CASSVSGATYNEQFF TGTGCCAGCAGCGTCAGCGGGGCTACCTACAATGAGCAGTTCTTC TRBJ2-1 NA TRBD2 TRBV7-3
CASSQGGALLSTEAFF TGTGCCAGCAGCCAAGGAGGTGCTCTACTTAGCACTGAAGCTTTCTTT TRBJ1-1 NA NA TRBV3-1/TRBV3-2
CASSLDKGQSQPQHF TGTGCCAGCAGCTTAGATAAGGGTCAGAGTCAGCCCCAGCATTTT TRBJ1-5 NA NA TRBV7-2
CAISARTGAAVTDTQYF TGTGCCATCAGTGCCAGGACAGGGGCGGCGGTGACAGATACGCAGTATTTT TRBJ2-3 NA TRBD1 TRBV10-3
CASSFEGAALYGYTF TGTGCCAGCAGCTTTGAGGGGGCGGCTCTCTATGGCTACACCTTC TRBJ1-2 NA TRBD1 TRBV13
CAGRPYPTNEKLFF TGTGCCGGCCGGCCGTACCCAACTAATGAAAAACTGTTTTTT TRBJ1-4 NA NA TRBV6-5
CASSYLLSGQETQYF TGTGCCAGCAGTTACCTCCTTAGCGGCCAAGAGACCCAGTACTTC TRBJ2-5 NA NA TRBV6-5
CASRNNGGLFEKLFF TGTGCCAGCAGAAATAACGGTGGATTGTTTGAAAAACTGTTTTTT TRBJ1-4 NA NA TRBV2
CASSEFAGGNQPQHF TGTGCCAGCAGTGAATTTGCAGGGGGCAATCAGCCCCAGCATTTT TRBJ1-5 few NA TRBV6-4
CASSLSLTSGLPYNEQFF TGTGCCAGCAGTTTATCCTTAACTAGCGGGCTCCCCTACAATGAGCAGTTCTTC TRBJ2-1 few TRBD2 TRBV27
CASSPIVSSYEQYF TGCGCCAGCAGCCCAATTGTGAGCTCCTACGAGCAGTACTTC TRBJ2-7 NA NA TRBV4-1
CSVAKADTEAFF TGCAGCGTTGCTAAGGCGGACACTGAAGCTTTCTTT TRBJ1-1 NA NA TRBV29-1
CASSHSATGDTEAFF TGTGCCAGCAGCCACTCGGCGACAGGCGACACTGAAGCTTTCTTT TRBJ1-1 NA NA TRBV7-3
CASSRGYNEQFF TGTGCCAGCAGCAGGGGATACAATGAGCAGTTCTTC TRBJ2-1 NA NA TRBV7-2
CASSSGQNQPQHF TGCGCCAGCAGCTCAGGACAGAATCAGCCCCAGCATTTT TRBJ1-5 once NA TRBV5-1
CASSLAMTGNNSPLHF TGTGCCAGCAGCTTAGCAATGACAGGGAATAATTCACCCCTCCACTTT TRBJ1-6 once TRBD1 TRBV7-6
CASRPQQDDYTF TGTGCCAGCAGGCCCCAGCAGGATGACTACACCTTC TRBJ1-2 NA NA TRBV7-9
CASSHRTGVNEKLFF TGTGCCAGCAGCCACAGGACAGGGGTTAATGAAAAACTGTTTTTT TRBJ1-4 NA TRBD1 TRBV3-1/TRBV3-2
CASKPTDYNSPLHF TGTGCCAGCAAACCGACAGACTATAATTCACCCCTCCACTTT TRBJ1-6 NA NA TRBV27
CASSSNSPLHF TGTGCCAGCAGTTCGAATTCACCCCTCCACTTT TRBJ1-6 NA NA TRBV12-3/TRBV12-4
CASSFGGTDIYF TGTGCCAGCAGCTTCGGTGGGACAGACATTTACTTC TRBJ2-7 NA TRBD1 TRBV11-3
CASGLVTGTSGGSSYNEQFF TGTGCTAGTGGTTTGGTCACCGGGACTAGCGGGGGTTCCTCCTACAATGAGCAGTTCTTC TRBJ2-1 NA TRBD2 TRBV12-5
CAGRLAGVTGELFF TGTGCCGGACGACTAGCGGGGGTCACCGGGGAGCTGTTTTTT TRBJ2-2 NA TRBD2 TRBV2
CSVGRPGRNLNTF TGCAGCGTCGGGCGGCCAGGGAGAAATCTTAACACCTTC TRBJ1-2 NA NA TRBV29-1
CSAGTLGQPQHF TGCAGCGCCGGGACATTAGGCCAGCCCCAGCATTTT TRBJ1-5 NA NA TRBV29-1
CASSFLQGAWGYTF TGTGCCAGCAGCTTTCTACAGGGGGCCTGGGGCTACACCTTC TRBJ1-2 few TRBD1 TRBV7-8
CASSWGGQSYQETQYF TGTGCCAGTAGTTGGGGGGGCCAATCGTACCAAGAGACCCAGTACTTC TRBJ2-5 NA NA TRBV19
CASSLTGFSNSPLHF TGTGCCAGCAGCTTAACAGGGTTTAGTAATTCACCCCTCCACTTT TRBJ1-6 once NA TRBV25-1
CASSQDGGVYGYTF TGTGCCAGCAGCCAAGACGGTGGAGTCTATGGCTACACCTTC TRBJ1-2 NA NA TRBV3-1/TRBV3-2
CASSHGSPSGNTIYF TGTGCCAGCAGCCACGGGTCCCCCTCTGGAAACACCATATATTTT TRBJ1-3 NA NA TRBV3-1/TRBV3-2
CASSIGRTDGNTIYF TGTGCCAGTAGTATTGGAAGGACAGACGGAAACACCATATATTTT TRBJ1-3 NA NA TRBV19
CASSLGDGYGYTF TGTGCCAGCAGCTTGGGGGATGGCTATGGCTACACCTTC TRBJ1-2 NA NA TRBV5-5
CASSSHSEGFGANVLTF TGTGCCAGCAGTTCCCACTCGGAAGGCTTTGGGGCCAACGTCCTGACTTTC TRBJ2-6 NA NA TRBV27